Each of the 13 T cell receptor beta chains below was sequenced from the same sample in a study of identical twins. TCRdb re-called the 5' RACE reads with MiXCR, one entry per CDR3 protein. Of over 550,000 distinct CDR3 sequences in the sample, roughly 7.1% were seen once. These same records also appear under a second study, on yellow fever vaccine responses in identical twins.

The sequenced material came from PBMCs. The receptors were sampled from a woman younger than 30 in good health.

The J gene is TRBJ2-1, the V gene TRBV6-2 or TRBV6-3; D may be TRBD1 or TRBD2 (8 bases each). Germline V gene lookup returns CDR1 MNHEY and CDR2 SVGEGT. This CDR3 spans 19 amino acids. V lost 9 bases and J lost 0, with 27 bases in between. Here the CDR3 DNA reads TGTGCCAGTAATACCCAGGGGGCGGGAGGTAGGAGCTCCTACAATGAGCAGTTCTTC. Its translation is CASNTQGAGGRSSYNEQFF.

This clonotype has at least ten counts. The chain has TRBV29-1 and TRBJ2-1, with 9 bases fitting TRBD2. Germline V gene sequence: CDR1 SQVTM, CDR2 ANQGSEA. The length of the CDR3 is 14 residues. V was clipped by 3 bases and J by 2 bases; unmatched bases: 2. CDR3 coding DNA: TGCAGCGTTGAGGCTAGCGGGACCTACAATGAGCAGTTCTTC. Residues: CSVEASGTYNEQFF.

This clonotype appeared a few times. The chain has TRBV3-1 and TRBJ2-1, with TRBD1 matching 7 bases. Trimming cost V 4 bases and J 7 bases; bases outside gene matches: 13. This CDR3 comprises 16 residues. Germline V gene sequence: CDR1 LGHDT, CDR2 YNNKEL (reference sequence). The CDR3 protein is CASSPGTATGRNEQFF. CDR3 DNA: TGTGCCAGCAGCCCCGGGACAGCCACCGGAAGGAATGAGCAGTTCTTC.

The V and J genes are TRBV4-2 and TRBJ2-5; the D gene is possibly TRBD2 (5 bases). The V gene's germline CDR1 is LGHNA and CDR2 YNFKEQ. This CDR3 has 17 amino acids. Trimming removed 1 base from V and 2 bases from J, with 17 bases in between. The CDR3 loop reads CASSQVQSGYRQETQYF. DNA of the CDR3: TGTGCCAGCAGCCAAGTTCAAAGCGGATACCGTCAAGAGACCCAGTACTTC.

This chain links TRBV28 with TRBJ1-1, with TRBD1 as a possible D gene (5 bases). Germline CDR1 and CDR2: MDHEN and SYDVKM. Trimming took 2 bases from V and 7 from J, leaving 11 bases between them. The CDR3 runs to 13 residues. This CDR3 reads CASSLDSFIEAFF. CDR3 in DNA: TGTGCCAGCAGTTTAGACAGCTTTATTGAAGCTTTCTTT.

This clonotype was seen a handful of times. The chain employs TRBV7-9 and TRBJ2-7; D possibly corresponds to TRBD2 (5 bases). Germline-derived CDR1 and CDR2 are SEHNR and FQNEAQ (reference sequence). The ends were cut back, 2 bases at V and 0 bases at J, with 11 bases in the middle. This CDR3 spans 15 amino acids. The DNA for the CDR3 is TGTGCCAGCAGCTTACGAGGGCTGGGCTCCTACGAGCAGTACTTC. As protein: CASSLRGLGSYEQYF.

This clonotype appeared a few times. The chain couples TRBV6-1 to TRBJ2-2; tentative D call: TRBD2 (5 bases). The CDR3 totals 15 residues. Germline V lookup: CDR1 MNHNS, CDR2 SASEGT. V was pared by 3 bases and J by 6 bases, with 14 bases between. CDR3 in amino acids: CASSESGVRPGELFF. Written as DNA, the CDR3 is TGTGCCAGCAGTGAGTCCGGGGTTCGTCCCGGGGAGCTGTTTTTT.

V usage is TRBV7-6 and J usage is TRBJ2-2; D is uncertain. The CDR3 is 16 amino acids. The germline gives CDR1 SGHVS, CDR2 FNYEAQ. V was cut by 1 base and J by 4 bases, with 13 bases left in between. In DNA, the CDR3 is TGTGCCAGCAGCTTAGGACCAGTGTCCCTCACCGGGGAGCTGTTTTTT. It translates to CASSLGPVSLTGELFF. Looking up the rest from reference TRBV7-6 and TRBJ2-2 gives the full variable domain: GAGVSQSPRYKVTKRGQDVALRCDPISGHVSLYWYRQALGQGPEFLTYFNYEAQQDKSGLPNDRFSAERPEGSISTLTIQRTEQRDSAMYRCASSLGPVSLTGELFFGEGSRLTVL.

This chain links TRBV12-3 or TRBV12-4 with TRBJ2-5; either TRBD1 or TRBD2 may fit D (5 bases each). Deletions cut 4 bases from V and 5 bases from J, with 17 bases between. This CDR3 has 15 amino acids. CDR3 sequence (DNA): TGTGCCAGCAGTTCGGAGGCCGGGACGATGGAGACCCAGTACTTC. Translating it yields CASSSEAGTMETQYF.

This clonotype was seen a few times. The genes are TRBV18 and TRBJ2-5, with D maybe TRBD1 (5 bases). Per germline, CDR1 KGHSH and CDR2 LQKENI. CDR3 length: 14 residues. Trimming left V 0 bases short and J 0 bases short, with 5 bases between. In DNA, the CDR3 is TGTGCCAGCTCACCACCGGGGCACCAAGAGACCCAGTACTTC. It specifies CASSPPGHQETQYF.

This clonotype was observed at least ten times. In DNA form, the CDR3 reads TGTGCCACCTCAGCTACAAATGAGCAGTTCTTC. It is translated as CATSATNEQFF. This chain joins TRBV12-3 or TRBV12-4 and TRBJ2-1; D remains ambiguous. The CDR3 has 11 residues. With 10 bases removed from V and 7 bases from J, the gap between germline ends came to 11 bases.

V gene TRBV11-1 combines with J gene TRBJ1-4; TRBD1 might be the D (6 bases). The CDR3 has 15 residues. Trimming cost V 3 bases and J 3 bases, with 11 bases left between them. Germline V gene lookup returns CDR1 SGHAT and CDR2 FQDESV (reference sequence). CDR3 amino acids: CASSFGDTPNEKLFF. The CDR3 DNA is TGTGCCAGCAGCTTTGGGGACACCCCTAATGAAAAACTGTTTTTT.

This clonotype was detected a few times. The rearrangement links TRBV20-1 to TRBJ1-4, with 9 bases identical to TRBD1. The CDR3 contains 13 residues. With V trimmed by 6 bases and J by 8 bases, 7 bases remained unmatched. The germline gives CDR1 DFQATT, CDR2 SNEGSKA (reference sequence). The CDR3 is CSAIDRGEEKLFF. CDR3 nucleotide sequence: TGCAGTGCCATCGACAGGGGGGAAGAAAAACTGTTTTTT.